What follows describes a single TCR beta chain. Produced via immunoSEQ multiplex PCR; TCRdb's table is partial and in-frame only. The data show 98,000 or so clones, with around 90% seen just once and 1.5% to 2% held by the top ten. V lost 5 bases, J lost 2 bases, and 17 bases lay in between. CDR3 size: 16 residues. Germline V gene sequence: CDR1 LNHDA, CDR2 SQIVND (reference sequence). Time point denoted: pretreatment peripheral blood. These data are taken from a study of PD-L1 blockade in urothelial cancer. For the study at large: In 2014, patients got going on atezolizumab, taking 1,200 mg intravenously every 3 weeks. The researchers analyzed blood 3 weeks (second dose) and 6 weeks after treatment start. Among blood samples, the median T cell count was 141,255.

This rearrangement joins TRBV19 to TRBJ2-3; D ambiguous. The TCR originated in a man aged 55 to 69 with urothelial cancer. The source material was PBMCs, sampled around atezolizumab (anti-PD-L1) treatment. DNA of the CDR3: TGTGCCAGTAGTGACCCGCGGTTTAGTGACACAGATACGCAGTATTTT. Its protein is CASSDPRFSDTDTQYF.